Below are 18 T cell receptor beta chains sequenced from a single sample in a study of blood T cells in healthy people across ages. Next came a second PCR, run for about 7 to 12 cycles, which used a sample-barcoded 5' primer along with a J-beta primer mix. MiXCR was run by TCRdb on the 5' RACE reads, yielding one entry per CDR3 protein. Of fewer than 950,000 distinct CDR3 sequences listed, roughly 35% are singletons. The material sequenced was blood. These receptors were collected from a man younger than 30 in good health.

This clonotype came up a few times. The junction differs from germline at one of its ends, possibly a read error. V is TRBV5-5 and J is TRBJ2-3; D gene unclear. CDR1 and CDR2 from the germline V gene are SGHKS and YYEKEE (reference sequence). The CDR3 is 14 amino acids. CDR3 sequence (DNA): TGTGCCAGCAAAGAGTGGAAGGGCACAGATGCGCAGTATTTT. Translated: CASKEWKGTDAQYF.

There are a few counts of this clonotype. The CDR3 region has the DNA TGCGCCAGCAGCTTGGGAACTAGCCCCTCCTACAATGAGCAGTACTTC. This codes for CASSLGTSPSYNEQYF. The chain uses TRBV5-1 and TRBJ2-1; the D gene is possibly TRBD2 (6 bases). Matching the DNA end better, TRBJ2-7 makes the J call doubtful. The CDR3 consists of 16 residues. Germline V lookup: CDR1 SGHRS, CDR2 YFSETQ.

V usage is TRBV6-1 and J usage is TRBJ1-2, with D possibly matching TRBD1 (5 bases). Deletions cut 4 bases from V and 4 bases from J, with 13 bases between. Germline V gives CDR1 MNHNS, CDR2 SASEGT. The CDR3 loop spans 14 amino acids. In nucleotides, the CDR3 is TGTGCCAGCAGTGCAGGGCCGGCGATCTATGGCTACACCTTC. Translating gives CASSAGPAIYGYTF.

Of note for this clonotype: It may be a read error: a sequence one base away is much more abundant. The chain carries TRBV10-3 and TRBJ2-1; 7 nucleotides agree with TRBD2. Trimming at V came to 11 bases and at J to 0 bases, leaving 4 bases not matched to a gene. Germline V gives CDR1 ENHRY, CDR2 SYGVKD. The CDR3 contains 13 residues. CDR3 protein: CAAGGSSYNEQFF. CDR3 nucleotides: TGTGCCGCCGGCGGGAGCTCCTACAATGAGCAGTTCTTC.

This clonotype has at least ten counts. The chain is built from TRBV12-3 or TRBV12-4 and TRBJ2-7; D possibly corresponds to TRBD1 (5 bases). Trimming pared 5 bases from V and 3 bases from J, leaving 11 bases between. The length of the CDR3 is 13 residues. CDR3 in DNA: TGTGCCAGCAGTCCATGGACAAACTACGAGCAGTACTTC. Translated: CASSPWTNYEQYF.

This clonotype was observed a handful of times. The chain couples TRBV9 to TRBJ2-3; 8 nucleotides align to TRBD2. In germline, CDR1 is SGDLS, CDR2 YYNGEE. The CDR3 has 15 residues. The V segment lost 5 bases and the J segment 2 bases; nucleotides outside the gene matches: 7. This CDR3 reads CASRHSGENTDTQYF. CDR3 nucleotide sequence: TGTGCCAGCAGACATAGCGGGGAGAACACAGATACGCAGTATTTT.

The chain combines TRBV29-1 with TRBJ2-7, with D possibly matching TRBD1 (6 bases). Trimming took off 0 bases at V and 2 bases at J, with 11 bases between the two ends. The CDR3 has 14 amino acids. From germline, CDR1 is SQVTM and CDR2 ANQGSEA. CDR3 loop: CSVEEPGQTYEQYF. CDR3 nucleotide sequence: TGCAGCGTTGAAGAACCCGGACAGACCTACGAGCAGTACTTC.

This chain links TRBV12-3 or TRBV12-4 with TRBJ2-3, with D uncertain. This CDR3 has 15 amino acids. Trimming pared 1 base from V and 3 bases from J, leaving 11 bases between. The CDR3 region has the DNA TGTGCCAGCAGTTTAGTCGCAGTGGGGACAGATACGCAGTATTTT. This encodes CASSLVAVGTDTQYF.

A note on this clonotype: At one boundary the junction diverges from the germline segment, which might be a read error. The genes are TRBV4-3 and TRBJ1-2; no clear D gene. CDR3 size: 16 residues. Germline CDR1 reads LGHNA; CDR2 reads YSLEER. The CDR3 reads CASSQDGPTRGYDYTF. The DNA of the CDR3 is TGCGCCAGCAGCCAAGATGGACCCACACGGGGATATGACTACACCTTC.

On this clonotype: A much larger clone differs by one base, so this may be a read error. V gene TRBV3-1 combines with J gene TRBJ2-1; a possible D gene is TRBD1 (5 bases). Per the germline V gene, CDR1 is LGHDT and CDR2 is YNNKEL (reference sequence). The CDR3 length is 14 residues. V was pared by 5 bases and J by 3 bases, with 11 bases between. As DNA, the CDR3 is TGTGCCAGCAGCGCAGGGATGGGCTACAATGAGCAGTTCTTC. Translating it yields CASSAGMGYNEQFF.

This clonotype appeared a single time. A much larger clonotype is one base distant, so this may be a read error. This chain links TRBV10-3 with TRBJ1-2; TRBD1 might be the D (5 bases). Looked up from germline, CDR1 is ENHRY and CDR2 is SYGVKD. This CDR3 has 14 residues. CDR3 sequence reads: CAISEAGRNYGHTF. In DNA, the CDR3 is TGTGCCATCAGTGAAGCAGGGAGGAACTATGGCCACACCTTC.

The chain recombines TRBV4-3 with TRBJ2-5; D may be TRBD2 (6 bases). V was shortened by 4 bases and J by 11 bases, with 17 bases between the two germline ends. Germline V gives CDR1 LGHNA, CDR2 YSLEER. The CDR3 is 13 residues long. CDR3 region: CASSPAEGNEQYF. CDR3 DNA: TGCGCCAGCAGCCCCGCGGAGGGAAATGAGCAGTACTTC.

This clonotype turned up a few times. The chain links TRBV4-2 to TRBJ1-2; D ambiguous. Germline-derived CDR1 and CDR2 are LGHNA and YNFKEQ. The CDR3 has 15 amino acids. Trimming shortened V by 0 bases and J by 1 base, and 9 bases separated the two germline ends. The DNA of the CDR3 is TGTGCCAGCAGCCAAGAGGTTAACATTAACTATGGCTACACCTTC. Translation gives CASSQEVNINYGYTF.

The chain has TRBV7-9 and TRBJ1-6, with D unclear. The CDR3 spans 15 residues. V was trimmed by 5 bases and J by 6 bases, leaving 14 bases between them. Germline V gives CDR1 SEHNR, CDR2 FQNEAQ (reference sequence). CDR3 residues: CASSPSQTGNSPLHF. DNA for the CDR3: TGTGCCAGCAGCCCGTCACAGACGGGTAATTCACCCCTCCACTTT.

This clonotype turned up a few times. The V and J genes are TRBV30 and TRBJ1-1; TRBD1 is a possible D gene (6 bases). V lost 4 bases to trimming and J lost 3 bases, with 9 bases between them. This CDR3 comprises 12 residues. Per the germline V gene, CDR1 is GTSNPN and CDR2 is SVGIG (reference sequence). CDR3 bases: TGTGCCTGGACGGGGGCTGACACTGAAGCTTTCTTT. The encoded protein is CAWTGADTEAFF.

The chain is built from TRBV10-3 and TRBJ2-3; D is unclear. CDR1 is ENHRY, CDR2 SYGVKD, per germline. This CDR3 has 13 residues. The V end was cut by 3 bases, the J end by 3 bases, with 7 bases between. The CDR3 reads CAISDSGTDTQYF. The CDR3 region has the DNA TGTGCCATCAGTGATTCTGGAACAGATACGCAGTATTTT.

The chain links TRBV20-1 to TRBJ2-3; no reliable D call. The germline V gene has CDR1 DFQATT and CDR2 SNEGSKA (reference sequence). The CDR3 sequence is 14 residues long. V lost 3 bases and J 2 bases, leaving 12 bases between the germline ends. CDR3: CSASIQRFTDTQYF. The CDR3 DNA reads TGCAGTGCTAGCATACAGCGATTCACAGATACGCAGTATTTT.

Points on this clonotype: A much larger clone differs by one base, so this may be a read error. This sequence joins TRBV15 and TRBJ2-3, with 8 bases lining up with TRBD2. The CDR3 contains 16 residues. Germline loops: CDR1 LNHNV, CDR2 YYDKDF (reference sequence). CDR3 region: CATSRHSGASTDAQYF. The CDR3 DNA follows: TGTGCCACCAGCAGACATAGCGGGGCCAGCACAGATGCGCAGTATTTT.